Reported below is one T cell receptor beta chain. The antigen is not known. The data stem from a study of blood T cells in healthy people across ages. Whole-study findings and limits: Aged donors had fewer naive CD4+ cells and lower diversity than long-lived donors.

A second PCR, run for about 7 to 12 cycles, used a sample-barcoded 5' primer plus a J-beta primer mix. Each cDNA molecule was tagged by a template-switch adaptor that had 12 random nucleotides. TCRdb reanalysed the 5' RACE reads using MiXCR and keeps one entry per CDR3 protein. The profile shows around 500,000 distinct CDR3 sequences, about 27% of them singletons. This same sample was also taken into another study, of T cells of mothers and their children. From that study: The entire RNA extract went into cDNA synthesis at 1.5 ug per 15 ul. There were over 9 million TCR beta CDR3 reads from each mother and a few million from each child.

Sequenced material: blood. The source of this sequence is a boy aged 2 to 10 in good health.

The CDR3 region has the DNA TGTGCCAGCAGCTTAGAAAGGCGTTTCAAGAGTCCCGGGGAGCTGTTTTTT. Its protein is CASSLERRFKSPGELFF. The chain couples TRBV7-9 to TRBJ2-2; D is ambiguous. This CDR3 has 17 amino acids. Trimming took 1 base from V and 6 from J, leaving 18 bases between them. CDR1 SEHNR and CDR2 FQNEAQ come from the germline V gene (reference sequence). The whole variable domain, filled in from reference TRBV7-9 and TRBJ2-2, reads DTGVSQNPRHKITKRGQNVTFRCDPISEHNRLYWYRQTLGQGPEFLTYFQNEAQLEKSRLLSDRFSAERPKGSFSTLEIQRTEQGDSAMYLCASSLERRFKSPGELFFGEGSRLTVL.